Described below is a single T cell receptor beta chain sequence and its context. The target antigen is unknown. This sample is drawn from a study of CD8 T cell repertoires and HIV-1 epitope variants. Trimming cost V 3 bases and J 3 bases; bases outside gene matches: 10. The CDR3 runs 17 residues. Germline CDR1 SGDLS, CDR2 YYNGEE. Survey-depth immunoSEQ sequencing covered TCR beta CDR3 regions. This table comes from immunoSEQ multiplex PCR, and its TCRdb copy is limited to in-frame clones, with some not included. The table has 4,500 to 6,000 clones, roughly 67% seen once. The source is a male donor with HIV. The rearrangement uses TRBV9 and TRBJ2-1; 9 nucleotides agree with TRBD1. Sequencing was done on a sample of cultured CD8+ T cells derived from PBMCs. The CDR3 reads CASSAYSGQGGYNEQFF. CDR3 DNA sequence: TGTGCCAGCAGCGCATACTCGGGACAGGGCGGCTACAATGAGCAGTTCTTC.